Sequencing of this T cell receptor (beta chain) was carried out in a study of blood T cell repertoires in COVID-19. Overall study context: Some COVID-19 samples were acute and others convalescent; all came from the United States, Italy and Spain. In each case, the material was cDNA or gDNA derived from T cells, B-cell-depleted T cells, or PBMCs.

Authors' methods: The assay estimated nucleated cells by amplifying reference gene primers. TCRdb's table, derived via immunoSEQ multiplex PCR, lists solely in-frame clones and lacks some. That table supplies the V and J calls and clone size; D and trimming were determined from the DNA. The profile shows under 90,000 clones, approximately 80% of them singletons. With 11 bases removed from V and 6 bases from J, the gap between germline ends came to 9 bases. Germline CDR1 and CDR2: LGHDT and YNNKEL (reference sequence). The CDR3 contains 10 residues. Sequencing was carried out using peripheral blood. The chain recombines TRBV3-1 (or the pseudogene TRBV3-2) with TRBJ2-3; perhaps TRBD2 as D (6 bases). The clonotype originates from an elderly man with acute or convalescent COVID-19. The CDR3 nucleotides are TGTGCCTGTAGCGGCGATACGCAGTATTTT. Amino acids: CACSGDTQYF.